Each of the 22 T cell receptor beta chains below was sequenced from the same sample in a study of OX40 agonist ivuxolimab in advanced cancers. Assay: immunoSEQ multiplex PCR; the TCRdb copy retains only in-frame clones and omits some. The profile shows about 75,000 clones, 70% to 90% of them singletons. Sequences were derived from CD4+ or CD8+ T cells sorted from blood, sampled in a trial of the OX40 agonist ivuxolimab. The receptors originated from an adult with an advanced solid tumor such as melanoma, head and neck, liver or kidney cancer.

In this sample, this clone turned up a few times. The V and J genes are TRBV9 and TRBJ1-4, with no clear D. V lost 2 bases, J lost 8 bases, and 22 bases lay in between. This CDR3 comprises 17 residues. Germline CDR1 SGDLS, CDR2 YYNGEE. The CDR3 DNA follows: TGTGCCAGCAGCGTGGGTAGCACGGGGAAGAATGGGGAAAAACTGTTTTTT. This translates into CASSVGSTGKNGEKLFF.

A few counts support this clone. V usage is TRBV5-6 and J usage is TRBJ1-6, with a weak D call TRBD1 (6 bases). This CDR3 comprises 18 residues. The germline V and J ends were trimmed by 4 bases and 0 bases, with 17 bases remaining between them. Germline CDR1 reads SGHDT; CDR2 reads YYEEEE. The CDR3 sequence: CASSDTTGRSSYNSPLHF. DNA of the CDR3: TGTGCCAGCAGCGACACGACAGGACGAAGCTCCTATAATTCACCCCTCCACTTT.

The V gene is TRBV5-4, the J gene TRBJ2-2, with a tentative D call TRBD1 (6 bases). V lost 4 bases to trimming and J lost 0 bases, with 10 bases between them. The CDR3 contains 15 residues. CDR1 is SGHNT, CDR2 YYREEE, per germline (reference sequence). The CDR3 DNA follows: TGTGCCAGCAGCATGGACAGAGCGAACACCGGGGAGCTGTTTTTT. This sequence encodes CASSMDRANTGELFF.

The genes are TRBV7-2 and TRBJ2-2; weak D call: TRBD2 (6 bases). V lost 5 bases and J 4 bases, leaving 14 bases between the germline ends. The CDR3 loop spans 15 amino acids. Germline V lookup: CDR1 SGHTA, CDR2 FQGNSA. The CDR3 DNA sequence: TGTGCCAGCAGCCCAAGGACTATGGGCACCGGGGAGCTGTTTTTT. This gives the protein CASSPRTMGTGELFF.

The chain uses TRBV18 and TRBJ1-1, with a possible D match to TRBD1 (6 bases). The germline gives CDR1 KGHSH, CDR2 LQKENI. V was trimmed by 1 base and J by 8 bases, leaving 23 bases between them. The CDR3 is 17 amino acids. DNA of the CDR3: TGTGCCAGCTCACCACATGAACAGGGAGAGGGGATTGTCGAAGCTTTCTTT. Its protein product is CASSPHEQGEGIVEAFF.

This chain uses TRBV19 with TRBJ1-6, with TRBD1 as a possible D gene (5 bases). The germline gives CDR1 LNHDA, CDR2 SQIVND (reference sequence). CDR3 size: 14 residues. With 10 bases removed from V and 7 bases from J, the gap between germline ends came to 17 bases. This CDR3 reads CATKIRDLNSPLHF. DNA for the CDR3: TGTGCCACAAAGATCAGGGATTTAAATTCACCCCTCCACTTT.

Here the CDR3 DNA reads TGTGCCAGCAGCCGGGTGAACGGGGGCGAGCAGTACTTC. Its translation: CASSRVNGGEQYF. This chain joins TRBV7-9 and TRBJ2-7, with D perhaps TRBD2 (6 bases). The CDR3 runs to 13 residues. V gave up 5 bases and J gave up 6 bases, with 14 bases separating them. The V gene's germline CDR1 is SEHNR and CDR2 FQNEAQ (reference sequence).

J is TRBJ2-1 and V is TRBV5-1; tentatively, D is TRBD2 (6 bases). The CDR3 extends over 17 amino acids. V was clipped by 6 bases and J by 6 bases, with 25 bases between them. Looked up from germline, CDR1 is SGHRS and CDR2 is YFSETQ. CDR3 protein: CASTNSYGGRSRNEQFF. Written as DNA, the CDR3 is TGCGCCAGCACGAACTCATACGGGGGACGCAGCCGCAATGAGCAGTTCTTC.

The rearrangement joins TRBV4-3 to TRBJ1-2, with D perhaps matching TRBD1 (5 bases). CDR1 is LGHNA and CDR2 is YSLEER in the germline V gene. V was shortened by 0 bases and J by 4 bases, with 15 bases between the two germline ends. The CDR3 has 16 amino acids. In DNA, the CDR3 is TGCGCCAGCAGCCAAGATCGGACACGAATCATCTATGGCTACACCTTC. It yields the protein CASSQDRTRIIYGYTF.

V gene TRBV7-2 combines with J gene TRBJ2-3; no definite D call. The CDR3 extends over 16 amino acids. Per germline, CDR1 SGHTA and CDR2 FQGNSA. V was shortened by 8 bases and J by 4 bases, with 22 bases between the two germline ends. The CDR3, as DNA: TGTGCCAGCTCCCGGCAGGCCTTAATTGGGGCAGATACGCAGTATTTT. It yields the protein CASSRQALIGADTQYF.

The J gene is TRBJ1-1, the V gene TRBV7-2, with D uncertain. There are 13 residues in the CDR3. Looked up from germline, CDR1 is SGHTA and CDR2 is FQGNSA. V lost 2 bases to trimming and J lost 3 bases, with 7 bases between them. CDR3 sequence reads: CASSLLPDTEAFF. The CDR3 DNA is TGTGCCAGCAGCTTATTACCAGACACTGAAGCTTTCTTT.

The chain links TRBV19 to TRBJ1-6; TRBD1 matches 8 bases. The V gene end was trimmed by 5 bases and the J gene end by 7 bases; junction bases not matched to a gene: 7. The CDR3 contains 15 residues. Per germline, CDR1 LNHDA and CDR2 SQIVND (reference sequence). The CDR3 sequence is CASSADRAFNSPLHF. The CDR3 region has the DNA TGTGCCAGTAGTGCGGACAGGGCTTTCAATTCACCCCTCCACTTT.

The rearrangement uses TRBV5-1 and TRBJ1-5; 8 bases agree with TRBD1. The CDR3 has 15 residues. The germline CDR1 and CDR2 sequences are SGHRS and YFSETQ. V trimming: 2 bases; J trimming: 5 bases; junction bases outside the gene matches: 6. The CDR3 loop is CASSFAGGRDQPQHF. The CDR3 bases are TGCGCCAGCAGCTTCGCAGGGGGCAGGGATCAGCCCCAGCATTTT.

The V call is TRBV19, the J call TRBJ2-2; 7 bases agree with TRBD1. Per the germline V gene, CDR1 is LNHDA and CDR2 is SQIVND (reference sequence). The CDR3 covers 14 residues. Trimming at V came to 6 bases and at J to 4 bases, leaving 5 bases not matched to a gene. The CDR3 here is CASRPGQTTGELFF. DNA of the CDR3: TGTGCCAGTAGACCGGGACAGACCACCGGGGAGCTGTTTTTT.

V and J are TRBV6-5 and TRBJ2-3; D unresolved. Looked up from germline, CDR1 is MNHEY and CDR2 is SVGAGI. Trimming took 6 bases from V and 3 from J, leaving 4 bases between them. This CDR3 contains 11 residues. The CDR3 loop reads CASSSTDTQYF. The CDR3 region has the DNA TGTGCCAGCAGCTCAACAGATACGCAGTATTTT.

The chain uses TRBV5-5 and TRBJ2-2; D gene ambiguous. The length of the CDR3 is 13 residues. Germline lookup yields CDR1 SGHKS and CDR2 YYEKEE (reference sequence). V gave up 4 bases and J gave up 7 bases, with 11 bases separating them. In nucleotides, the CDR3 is TGTGCCAGCAGCCCCGCTTTTAGCGGGGAGCTGTTTTTT. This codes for CASSPAFSGELFF.

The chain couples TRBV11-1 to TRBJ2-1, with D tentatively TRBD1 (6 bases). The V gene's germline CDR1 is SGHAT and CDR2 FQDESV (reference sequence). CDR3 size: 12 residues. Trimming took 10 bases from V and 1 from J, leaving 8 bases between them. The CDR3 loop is CAIQGSYNEQFF. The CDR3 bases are TGTGCCATCCAGGGGTCCTACAATGAGCAGTTCTTC. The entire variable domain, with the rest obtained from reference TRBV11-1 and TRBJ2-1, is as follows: EAEVAQSPRYKITEKSQAVAFWCDPISGHATLYWYRQILGQGPELLVQFQDESVVDDSQLPKDRFSAERLKGVDSTLKIQPAELGDSAMYLCAIQGSYNEQFFGPGTRLTVL.

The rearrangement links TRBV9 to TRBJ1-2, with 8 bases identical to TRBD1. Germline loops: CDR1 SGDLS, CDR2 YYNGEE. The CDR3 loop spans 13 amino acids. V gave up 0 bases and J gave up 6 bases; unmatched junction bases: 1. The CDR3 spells CASSVDRGDGYTF. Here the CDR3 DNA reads TGTGCCAGCAGCGTAGACAGGGGGGATGGCTACACCTTC.

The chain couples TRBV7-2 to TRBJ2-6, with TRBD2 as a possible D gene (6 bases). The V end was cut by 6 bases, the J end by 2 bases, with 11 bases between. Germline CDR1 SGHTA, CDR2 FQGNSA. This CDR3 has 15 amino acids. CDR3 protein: CASRPGGPGANVLTF. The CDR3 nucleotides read TGTGCCAGCAGGCCCGGGGGACCTGGGGCCAACGTCCTGACTTTC.

This CDR3 is CASSLLGGGTDTQYF. In nucleotides, the CDR3 is TGTGCCAGCAGCTTATTAGGGGGGGGCACAGATACGCAGTATTTT. The gene calls are TRBV7-9 and TRBJ2-3, with D maybe TRBD2 (7 bases). CDR1 and CDR2 from the germline V gene are SEHNR and FQNEAQ (reference sequence). The CDR3 consists of 15 residues. Trimming took 2 bases from V and 1 from J, leaving 10 bases between them.

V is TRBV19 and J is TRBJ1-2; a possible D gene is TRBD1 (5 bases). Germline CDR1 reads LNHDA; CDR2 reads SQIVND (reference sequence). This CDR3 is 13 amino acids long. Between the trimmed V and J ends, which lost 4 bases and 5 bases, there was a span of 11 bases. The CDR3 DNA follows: TGTGCCAGTAGTACAGGGATAGGGTATGGCTACACCTTC. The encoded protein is CASSTGIGYGYTF.

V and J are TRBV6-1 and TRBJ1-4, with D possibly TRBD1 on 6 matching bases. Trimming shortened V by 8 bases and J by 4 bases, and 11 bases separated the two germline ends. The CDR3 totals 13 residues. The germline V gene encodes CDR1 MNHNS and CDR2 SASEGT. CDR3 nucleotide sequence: TGTGCCAGCCGGGGACATGTTAATGAAAAACTGTTTTTT. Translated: CASRGHVNEKLFF.